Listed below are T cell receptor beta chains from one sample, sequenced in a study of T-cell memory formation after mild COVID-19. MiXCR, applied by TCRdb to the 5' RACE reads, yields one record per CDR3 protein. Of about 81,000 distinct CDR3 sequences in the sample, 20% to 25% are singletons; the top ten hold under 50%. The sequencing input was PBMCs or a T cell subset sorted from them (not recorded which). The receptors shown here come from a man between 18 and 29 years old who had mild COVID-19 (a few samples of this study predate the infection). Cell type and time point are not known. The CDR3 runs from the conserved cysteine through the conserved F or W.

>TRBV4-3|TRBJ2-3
CASSQTGTGTDTQYF
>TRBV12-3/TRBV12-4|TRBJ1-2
CAIEQGKGYTF
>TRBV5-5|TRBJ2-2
CASSGGRGNTGELFF
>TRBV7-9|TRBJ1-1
CASSLGKDRGLNTEAFF
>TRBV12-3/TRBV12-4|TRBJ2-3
CASSFFTSGGAGDTQYF
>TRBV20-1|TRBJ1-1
CSARRPPVDTEAFF
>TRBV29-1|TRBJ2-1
CSVPEENLYNEQFF
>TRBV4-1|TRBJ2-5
CASRTEETQYF
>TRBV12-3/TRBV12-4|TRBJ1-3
CASSFGQGEGNTIYF
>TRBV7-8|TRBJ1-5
CASSLGFSNQPQHF
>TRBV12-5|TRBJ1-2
CASGLWQGSNYGYTF
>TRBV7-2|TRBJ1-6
CASSAKGVAGVNSPLHF
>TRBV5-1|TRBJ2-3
CASRLGRRMDQLTDTQYF
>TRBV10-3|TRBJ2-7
CAISESVSPEQYF
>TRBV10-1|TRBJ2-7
CASMGDKTYEQYF
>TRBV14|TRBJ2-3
CASSQGWRNTDTQYF
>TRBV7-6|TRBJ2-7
CASSPLASGYEQYF
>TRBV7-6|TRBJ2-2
CASSFQDLTRRGQELFF
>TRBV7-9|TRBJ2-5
CASSLPRGQETQYF
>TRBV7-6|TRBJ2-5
CASSLSSYETQYF
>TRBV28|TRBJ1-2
CASSQTGGYGYTF
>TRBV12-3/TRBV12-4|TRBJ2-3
CASSPRGTGDGGTDTQYF
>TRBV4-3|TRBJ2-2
CASSQTSGGLSGTGELFF
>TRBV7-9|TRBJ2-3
CASSNTLTGRDTQYF